This T cell receptor beta chain came from a study of cytomegalovirus exposure and HLA in healthy donors. The CDR3 extends over 13 amino acids. V was pared by 9 bases and J by 7 bases, with 6 bases of the junction left unmatched. Germline loops: CDR1 LNHDA, CDR2 SQIVND (reference sequence). The PCR employed 60 Vbeta primers together with 13 Jbeta primers. TCRdb's copy holds only in-frame clones and misses some; the assay was immunoSEQ multiplex PCR. The data contain about 60,000 clones, 70% to 90% of them singletons. This sequence originates from a male donor in good health and CMV-seronegative. Sample: PBMCs. The chain joins TRBV19 to TRBJ2-1; 10 nucleotides line up with TRBD2. CDR3 sequence reads: CASGTSGANEQFF. Written as DNA, the CDR3 is TGTGCCAGCGGCACTAGCGGGGCTAATGAGCAGTTCTTC.